This TCR beta chain was documented in a study of blood T cells in healthy people across ages. This CDR3 is built from 15 residues. The germline CDR1 and CDR2 sequences are SGHAT and FQNNGV. The trim removed 3 bases at V and 8 bases at J, leaving 8 bases unmatched. The second PCR ran about 6 to 12 cycles with a sample-barcoded 5' primer and J-beta primers. MiXCR, applied by TCRdb to the 5' RACE reads, yields one record per CDR3 protein. The data hold nearly 800,000 distinct CDR3 sequences, with around a quarter observed a single time. The same data also contributed to another study, on T cells of mothers and their children.

The sequencing sample was made of blood. The genes are TRBV11-2 and TRBJ2-2; 8 positions agree with TRBD2. The TCR sequence derives from a boy between 10 and 17 years old in good health. The CDR3 sequence: CASSFGGRRMGELFF. In DNA, the CDR3 is TGTGCCAGCAGCTTCGGCGGGAGGAGGATGGGGGAGCTGTTTTTT.